This T cell receptor beta chain was identified during a study of CXCR3-negative and CXCR3-positive naive CD8 T cells. About the study: There were some 150 million TRB reads altogether, and each library had about 1.5 +/- 0.3 million of them. Notes on the study in general: Once cells were cryopreserved, CXCR3 expression went down partly, and most assays used fresh PBMCs. Comparison of naive cells showed more hydrophobic TRB CDR3s in CXCR3-positive than in CXCR3-negative naive cells.

This clonotype is called medium-sized (0.01 to 0.1%) based on its frequency. Its antigen is still unknown. Carrying UMI labels, the TRB cDNA libraries were prepared through 5' RACE. TCRdb reworked the 5' RACE reads into one entry per CDR3 protein, no DNA. The sample features about 6,700 distinct CDR3 sequences, with over 1.1% in its top ten. The germline V gene has CDR1 MDHEN and CDR2 SYDVKM. The CDR3 is made up of 17 amino acids. The clonotype was recovered from a human donor in good health. Some clones in this sample may be carry-over from other donors' samples. Sequencing input: naive CXCR3- CD8+ T cells from blood. Subset indicated: CD45RO-CCR7+CD27+CD95- naive CD8+ T cells lacking CXCR3 (TNR3-). This rearrangement joins TRBV28 to TRBJ1-1; TCRdb's assignment of TRBD1 cannot be checked, as there is no DNA. CDR3 region: CASSSTGQGRGDTEAFF.